These 14 T cell receptor beta chains originate from one sample sequenced in a study of blood T cell repertoires in COVID-19. Profiling relied on immunoSEQ multiplex PCR, and the TCRdb table lists in-frame clones only, not all of them. The table records some 250,000 clones, roughly 80% of them present only once. The sequenced sample was peripheral blood. The receptors come from an elderly woman with acute or convalescent COVID-19.

The chain links TRBV19 to TRBJ1-1; 9 bases line up with TRBD1. Looked up from germline, CDR1 is LNHDA and CDR2 is SQIVND (reference sequence). CDR3 length: 15 amino acids. Trimming at V came to 7 bases and at J to 6 bases, leaving 12 bases not matched to a gene. The CDR3 bases are TGTGCCAGTATAAGGACAGGGGCCCTGGGATCTGAAGCTTTCTTT. Protein: CASIRTGALGSEAFF.

This clone was detected a few times. This rearrangement joins TRBV7-9 to TRBJ2-2; 7 bases are a match to TRBD1. Germline lookup yields CDR1 SEHNR and CDR2 FQNEAQ (reference sequence). The CDR3 has 15 amino acids. Trimming removed 7 bases from V and 6 bases from J; junction bases left unmatched: 11. The CDR3 bases are TGTGCCAGCACTTTACAGGGGATTGAGGCCGGGGAGCTGTTTTTT. This gives the protein CASTLQGIEAGELFF.

The V gene is TRBV19, the J gene TRBJ1-3; maybe TRBD1 (6 bases). Per germline, CDR1 LNHDA and CDR2 SQIVND (reference sequence). This CDR3 contains 16 residues. V dropped 5 bases and J dropped 0 bases, with 14 bases sitting between them. CDR3 bases: TGTGCCAGTAGTGCGAGCAGGGGAGCCTCTGGAAACACCATATATTTT. It specifies CASSASRGASGNTIYF. The complete variable domain, with remaining parts taken from reference TRBV19 and TRBJ1-3, reads DGGITQSPKYLFRKEGQNVTLSCEQNLNHDAMYWYRQDPGQGLRLIYYSQIVNDFQKGDIAEGYSVSREKKESFPLTVTSAQKNPTAFYLCASSASRGASGNTIYFGEGSWLTVV.

The V gene is TRBV9, the J gene TRBJ2-5; the D is unclear. This CDR3 is 15 amino acids long. Deletions cut 0 bases from V and 1 base from J, with 10 bases between. CDR1 is SGDLS, CDR2 YYNGEE, per germline. The CDR3 loop is CASSVVGSTQETQYF. In DNA form, the CDR3 reads TGTGCCAGCAGCGTAGTTGGTAGCACCCAAGAGACCCAGTACTTC. Variable domain in full (rest from reference TRBV9 and TRBJ2-5): DSGVTQTPKHLITATGQRVTLRCSPRSGDLSVYWYQQSLDQGLQFLIQYYNGEERAKGNILERFSAQQFPDLHSELNLSSLELGDSALYFCASSVVGSTQETQYFGPGTRLLVL.

Only a few counts were recorded for this clone. The rearrangement uses TRBV5-1 and TRBJ1-4; possibly TRBD1 for D (6 bases). Trimming took off 0 bases at V and 5 bases at J, with 8 bases between the two ends. Germline V gene data show CDR1 as SGHRS and CDR2 as YFSETQ. The CDR3 length is 14 residues. CDR3 region: CASSLDQGNEKLFF. CDR3 DNA sequence: TGCGCCAGCAGCTTGGACCAGGGGAATGAAAAACTGTTTTTT.

This sequence joins TRBV2 and TRBJ1-6; TRBD1 aligns across 10 bases. CDR1 is SNHLY and CDR2 is FYNNEI in the germline V gene. CDR3 length: 17 amino acids. J lost 2 bases, V lost 8 bases, and 9 bases had no gene match. CDR3 sequence: CASYRQGALPYNSPLHF. The CDR3 nucleotides read TGTGCCAGCTACCGACAGGGGGCTTTACCCTATAATTCACCCCTCCACTTT.

This clone occurred once. This chain links TRBV5-4 with TRBJ2-5; 9 bases are shared with TRBD2. This CDR3 is built from 16 residues. Germline CDR1 reads SGHNT; CDR2 reads YYREEE (reference sequence). The ends lost 3 bases at V and 5 bases at J; junction bases unmatched: 11. The CDR3 loop reads CASSSPVAGVGETQYF. Written as DNA, the CDR3 is TGTGCCAGCAGCTCGCCCGTAGCGGGGGTGGGTGAGACCCAGTACTTC.

In DNA, the CDR3 is TGTGCCAGCAGCTCACCGGGACAGCGGATCACAGATACGCAGTATTTT. Translating it yields CASSSPGQRITDTQYF. The chain links TRBV9 to TRBJ2-3; TRBD1 matches 7 bases. Germline V gene lookup returns CDR1 SGDLS and CDR2 YYNGEE. This CDR3 has 16 residues. Unmatched junction bases numbered 10, after V lost 4 bases and J lost 2 bases.

The chain joins TRBV14 to TRBJ1-6; 11 nucleotides agree with TRBD1. J gave up 10 bases and V 4 bases, and 6 bases lay outside the gene matches. Germline V gene lookup returns CDR1 SGHDN and CDR2 FVKESK. The CDR3 consists of 15 residues. The chain's CDR3 is CASSPRTGGDSPLHF. In DNA, the CDR3 is TGTGCCAGCAGCCCTCGGACAGGGGGCGACTCACCCCTCCACTTT. Full variable domain (missing parts from reference TRBV14 and TRBJ1-6): EAGVTQFPSHSVIEKGQTVTLRCDPISGHDNLYWYRRVMGKEIKFLLHFVKESKQDESGMPNNRFLAERTGGTYSTLKVQPAELEDSGVYFCASSPRTGGDSPLHFGNGTRLTVT.

V gene TRBV18 combines with J gene TRBJ2-1; D is ambiguous. This CDR3 region has 13 residues. The germline CDR1 and CDR2 sequences are KGHSH and LQKENI. V was trimmed by 8 bases and J by 1 base, leaving 9 bases between them. The CDR3 protein is CASQLLSYNEQFF. The CDR3 DNA reads as TGTGCCAGCCAGTTATTGTCCTACAATGAGCAGTTCTTC.

This clone was counted between two and nine times. The chain joins TRBV3-1 (or the pseudogene TRBV3-2) to TRBJ1-2; 7 bases are a match to TRBD1. This CDR3 comprises 17 residues. After removal of 6 bases from V and 3 bases from J, the junction contained 16 bases not matched to a gene. Germline V gene lookup returns CDR1 LGHDT and CDR2 YNNKEL (reference sequence). CDR3 residues: CASRATDPGQEYYGYTF. CDR3 sequence (DNA): TGTGCCAGCAGAGCTACCGATCCAGGACAGGAATACTATGGCTACACCTTC.

With respect to this clone: Germline is not matched at one junction end, which may reflect a read error. The V gene is TRBV7-2, the J gene TRBJ1-6; TRBD1 matches at 7 bases. Germline lookup yields CDR1 SGHTA and CDR2 FQGNSA. This CDR3 is built from 12 residues. This CDR3 is CASSLAGTALHF. The CDR3 DNA is TGTGCCAGCAGCCTAGCCGGGACAGCCCTCCACTTT. Filled out from reference TRBV7-2 and TRBJ1-6, the complete variable domain reads GAGVSQSPSNKVTEKGKDVELRCDPISGHTALYWYRQSLGQGLEFLIYFQGNSAPDKSGLPSDRFSAERTGGSVSTLTIQRTQQEDSAVYLCASSLAGTALHFGNGTRLTVT.

The count of this clone is one. The chain joins TRBV27 to TRBJ1-5; tentatively, D is TRBD1 (6 bases). V was trimmed by 1 base and J by 6 bases, leaving 10 bases between them. CDR1 and CDR2 from the germline V gene are MNHEY and SMNVEV (reference sequence). The CDR3 is 14 amino acids. The CDR3 DNA follows: TGTGCCAGCAGTTTATTCAGGGGAGCTCAGCCCCAGCATTTT. This codes for CASSLFRGAQPQHF.

The chain uses TRBV2 and TRBJ1-2; 10 nucleotides agree with TRBD1. V shed 5 bases, J shed 0 bases, and the junction held 6 bases outside the gene matches. The germline V gene has CDR1 SNHLY and CDR2 FYNNEI. This CDR3 comprises 16 residues. The CDR3 spells CASSRTGGTANYGYTF. The CDR3 DNA reads TGTGCCAGCAGTCGGACAGGGGGGACAGCTAACTATGGCTACACCTTC. Based on the CDR3 plus reference TRBV2 and TRBJ1-2, the full variable domain is EPEVTQTPSHQVTQMGQEVILRCVPISNHLYFYWYRQILGQKVEFLVSFYNNEISEKSEIFDDQFSVERPDGSNFTLKIRSTKLEDSAMYFCASSRTGGTANYGYTFGSGTRLTVV.